These T cell receptor beta chains were read from a single sample in a study of post-analysis software for immune sequencing data. TCRdb reprocessed the PCR reads via MiXCR and lists one record per CDR3 protein. The table lists about 820,000 distinct CDR3 sequences, approximately 53% of them singletons. What was sequenced was blood. The receptors here all came from a girl aged 10-17 years with multiple sclerosis. The CDR3 runs from the conserved cysteine through the conserved F or W. D genes are given only for firm matches. Where a row states a size, it is once, few, many or the class of an expanded clone; other rows omit it.

TRBD1,TRBV13,.,16,TRBJ1-2,CASSPLYGQGLYGYTF,TGTGCCAGCAGCCCACTATATGGACAGGGGCTATATGGCTACACCTTC
.,TRBV7-9,.,16,TRBJ2-4,CASSLVGGELGNIQYF,TGTGCCAGCAGCTTAGTTGGGGGTGAACTAGGAAACATTCAGTACTTC
TRBD1,TRBV11-2,few,16,TRBJ2-5,CASSLMTGGSRETQYF,TGTGCCAGCAGCCTCATGACAGGGGGAAGTCGAGAGACCCAGTACTTC
TRBD2,TRBV7-8,few,14,TRBJ2-1,CASSPAGPHNEQFF,TGTGCCAGCAGCCCAGCGGGACCGCACAATGAGCAGTTCTTC
TRBD1,TRBV5-1,.,14,TRBJ1-2,CASSLDRGGNGYTF,TGCGCCAGCAGCTTGGACAGGGGTGGTAATGGCTACACCTTC
.,TRBV6-5,.,15,TRBJ2-3,CASSDFRSTTDTQYF,TGTGCCAGCAGTGACTTCCGGAGTACCACAGATACGCAGTATTTT
.,TRBV6-6,.,15,TRBJ2-7,CASRARAGIPLEQYF,TGTGCCAGCAGGGCCCGGGCGGGAATTCCCTTAGAGCAGTACTTC
.,TRBV20-1,few,14,TRBJ1-2,CSAPSLREGYGYTF,TGCAGTGCTCCCTCGCTGAGGGAGGGCTATGGCTACACCTTC
.,TRBV12-3/TRBV12-4,few,14,TRBJ1-2,CASSFGGTNYGYTF,TGTGCCAGCAGCTTTGGGGGGACCAACTATGGCTACACCTTC
TRBD2,TRBV7-3,.,16,TRBJ2-1,CASRSGVAGAQGEQFF,TGTGCCAGCAGGTCAGGGGTAGCGGGGGCCCAAGGTGAGCAGTTCTTC